The present entry profiles one T cell receptor (beta chain) with its context. What it binds is not known. This may stem from a read error, because a much larger clone lies one nucleotide away. This record belongs to a study of blood T cells in healthy people across ages. The study's findings and limits: Diversity was higher, and naive CD4+ cells more numerous, in long-lived donors than in aged donors. Among T cells, TCR beta diversity per million cells dropped roughly linearly as age rose.

Trimming stripped 2 bases from V and 3 bases from J, with 14 bases between. Germline V gives CDR1 DFQATT, CDR2 SNEGSKA (reference sequence). This CDR3 spans 15 amino acids. Alongside a J-beta primer mix, a sample-barcoded 5' primer served in a second PCR lasting roughly 7 to 11 cycles. Every sample gave at least 2.5 million paired-end reads containing CDR3. TCRdb used MiXCR to reprocess the 5' RACE reads, holding one entry per CDR3 protein. The repertoire holds more than 800,000 distinct CDR3 sequences, with 29% as singletons. Total RNA amounts of at least 5 micrograms were extracted per sample. The TCR originated in an elderly woman in good health. This chain uses TRBV20-1 with TRBJ1-5; maybe TRBD1 (6 bases). Material for sequencing was blood. CDR3 protein: CSARRAGVLNQPQHF. The DNA for the CDR3 is TGCAGTGCTAGACGGGCAGGGGTCCTCAATCAGCCCCAGCATTTT.